This is a list of T cell receptor beta chains from one sample in a study of CD8+ T cells in alopecia areata. Clones were sequenced by immunoSEQ multiplex PCR, and TCRdb holds only the in-frame ones, with some missing. The sample lists over 150,000 clones, more than 55% seen once, with around 0.69% in the top ten. This sample comprised CD4+ T cells sorted from blood, obtained at week 4, from a patient treated with tofacitinib. The receptors here all came from a human donor with alopecia areata. Both conserved end residues are part of each CDR3. The D gene is left open where the match is weak. Expanded clones are given a class, and other clones once, few, many or no size at all.

>TRBD1|once|TRBV29-1|15|TRBJ2-3
CSVETGQPNTDTQYF
TGCAGCGTTGAAACGGGACAGCCCAATACAGATACGCAGTATTTT
>TRBD2|few|TRBV4-2|17|TRBJ2-3
CASSQAAVAGSTDTQYF
TGTGCCAGCAGCCAAGCAGCGGTAGCGGGGAGCACAGATACGCAGTATTTT
>TRBD2|few|TRBV4-3|16|TRBJ2-3
CASSQDRGVSTDTQYF
TGCGCCAGCAGCCAAGATCGGGGGGTTAGCACAGATACGCAGTATTTT
>NA|few|TRBV9|15|TRBJ2-3
CASSVSGTSTDTQYF
TGTGCCAGCAGTGTTAGCGGAACTAGCACAGATACGCAGTATTTT
>NA|NA|TRBV10-3|13|TRBJ2-3
CAIKKGLTDTQYF
TGTGCCATCAAGAAAGGACTCACAGATACGCAGTATTTT
>TRBD1|NA|TRBV7-8|16|TRBJ1-4
CASSSYITGGNEKLFF
TGTGCCAGCAGCTCCTACATCACAGGGGGGAATGAAAAACTGTTTTTT
>NA|NA|TRBV28|15|TRBJ2-4
CASSLKPGRADIQYF
TGTGCCAGCAGTTTAAAGCCGGGAAGGGCCGACATTCAGTACTTC
>NA|few|TRBV11-2|15|TRBJ2-5
CASSLGVRGWQTQYF
TGTGCCAGCAGCTTAGGCGTCAGGGGATGGCAGACCCAGTACTTC
>NA|NA|TRBV5-1|15|TRBJ1-1
CASSLTQGPNTEAFF
TGCGCCAGCAGCTTGACGCAGGGGCCGAACACTGAAGCTTTCTTT
>NA|NA|TRBV7-2|12|TRBJ2-7
CASSFGQYEQYF
TGTGCCAGCAGCTTCGGGCAATACGAGCAGTACTTC
>NA|NA|TRBV4-1|14|TRBJ2-7
CASSHEVGSYEQYF
TGCGCCAGCAGCCACGAGGTAGGGTCCTACGAGCAGTACTTC
>NA|NA|TRBV30|15|TRBJ2-1
CAWRSLGLSSGEQFF
TGTGCCTGGAGGAGTCTGGGTCTTAGTTCGGGTGAGCAGTTCTTC
>NA|NA|TRBV5-8|15|TRBJ2-7
CASSFRQDLGYEQYF
TGTGCCAGCAGCTTCAGACAGGACCTAGGTTACGAGCAGTACTTC
>NA|NA|TRBV11-2|14|TRBJ2-2
CASSFLRGTGELFF
TGTGCCAGCAGCTTCTTGAGGGGGACCGGGGAGCTGTTTTTT
>NA|NA|TRBV19|13|TRBJ1-5
CASSQGGNQPQHF
TGTGCCTCGTCTCAGGGTGGCAATCAGCCCCAGCATTTT
>NA|NA|TRBV9|13|TRBJ2-5
CASSWDNGETQYF
TGTGCCAGCAGCTGGGACAACGGAGAGACCCAGTACTTC
>NA|NA|TRBV29-1|13|TRBJ1-5
CSALLGAGQPQHF
TGCAGCGCATTATTGGGGGCTGGGCAGCCCCAGCATTTT
>NA|few|TRBV2|11|TRBJ2-1
CASSAALPQFF
TGTGCCAGCAGTGCGGCCCTACCGCAGTTCTTC
>NA|once|TRBV29-1|13|TRBJ1-1
CSAEGGVGTEAFF
TGCAGCGCCGAGGGGGGGGTTGGCACTGAAGCTTTCTTT
>TRBD2|NA|TRBV19|17|TRBJ2-7
CASTLRASGRATYEQYF
TGTGCCAGTACCCTGAGGGCTAGCGGGAGGGCTACCTACGAGCAGTACTTC
>TRBD1|few|TRBV7-8|14|TRBJ2-1
CASSFTTGQYSRFF
TGTGCCAGCAGCTTTACGACAGGGCAGTATTCGCGGTTCTTC
>TRBD2|NA|TRBV11-2|16|TRBJ2-5
CASSSYSGIGQETQYF
TGTGCCAGCAGCTCCTATAGCGGGATCGGGCAAGAGACCCAGTACTTC
>NA|NA|TRBV29-1|14|TRBJ1-2
CSAQDSPLNYGYTF
TGCAGCGCACAAGACAGCCCCCTTAACTATGGCTACACCTTC
>TRBD2|NA|TRBV29-1|14|TRBJ2-1
CSVGLLATYNEQFF
TGCAGCGTTGGACTACTAGCGACTTACAATGAGCAGTTCTTC
>NA|few|TRBV30|14|TRBJ1-1
CAWRRSRANTEAFF
TGTGCCTGGAGGAGAAGTAGGGCGAACACTGAAGCTTTCTTT
>NA|NA|TRBV5-1|14|TRBJ2-7
CASSHRQDRYEQYF
TGCGCCAGCAGCCACCGACAGGACCGCTACGAGCAGTACTTC
>NA|few|TRBV25-1|13|TRBJ1-2
CASSEGGGYGYTF
TGTGCCAGCAGTGAAGGGGGAGGTTATGGCTACACCTTC
>NA|few|TRBV5-5|14|TRBJ2-4
CASSFPGPPNIQYF
TGTGCCAGCAGCTTTCCGGGCCCACCCAACATTCAGTACTTC
>NA|NA|TRBV29-1|12|TRBJ2-5
CSVSSAGETQYF
TGCAGCGTCTCTAGCGCAGGAGAGACCCAGTACTTC
>NA|NA|TRBV19|16|TRBJ1-5
CASIGLGVSPNQPQHF
TGTGCCAGTATAGGGCTGGGGGTCTCCCCCAATCAGCCCCAGCATTTT
>NA|once|TRBV5-1|14|TRBJ2-7
CASSLEQGNYEQYF
TGCGCCAGCAGCTTGGAACAGGGTAACTACGAGCAGTACTTC
>NA|few|TRBV29-1|17|TRBJ2-3
CSVKVPRQGLRTDTQYF
TGCAGCGTAAAGGTCCCGCGACAGGGACTTCGCACAGATACGCAGTATTTT
>TRBD1|NA|TRBV30|14|TRBJ1-3
CAWRIQGAGYTIYF
TGTGCCTGGAGAATACAGGGGGCAGGGTACACCATATATTTT
>TRBD2|NA|TRBV30|18|TRBJ2-3
CAWMGRSGGVRSTDTQYF
TGTGCCTGGATGGGTCGGTCGGGAGGGGTTCGGAGCACAGATACGCAGTATTTT
>TRBD2|once|TRBV30|15|TRBJ2-1
CAWSGERGSYNEQFF
TGTGCCTGGAGTGGTGAGCGGGGCTCCTACAATGAGCAGTTCTTC
>NA|few|TRBV29-1|13|TRBJ1-1
CSVDKVPNTEAFF
TGCAGCGTTGATAAGGTTCCGAACACTGAAGCTTTCTTT
>NA|NA|TRBV7-2|13|TRBJ2-3
CASSADFSDTQYF
TGTGCCAGCAGCGCGGACTTCTCGGATACGCAGTATTTT
>NA|NA|TRBV2|12|TRBJ2-5
CASSAGQETQYF
TGTGCCAGCTCTGCCGGCCAAGAGACCCAGTACTTC
>NA|NA|TRBV9|13|TRBJ1-2
CASSLVPSYGYTF
TGTGCCAGCAGCCTTGTGCCCTCCTATGGCTACACCTTC
>TRBD1|NA|TRBV7-2|18|TRBJ1-2
CASSLGSYRGTLSYGYTF
TGTGCCAGCAGCTTAGGGTCGTACAGGGGGACCCTGTCCTATGGCTACACCTTC
>NA|NA|TRBV20-1|11|TRBJ2-1
CSAYRLNEQFF
TGCAGTGCTTATCGATTGAATGAGCAGTTCTTC
>NA|NA|TRBV5-1|15|TRBJ2-2
CASSLVAANTGELFF
TGCGCCAGCAGCTTGGTGGCGGCTAACACCGGGGAGCTGTTTTTT